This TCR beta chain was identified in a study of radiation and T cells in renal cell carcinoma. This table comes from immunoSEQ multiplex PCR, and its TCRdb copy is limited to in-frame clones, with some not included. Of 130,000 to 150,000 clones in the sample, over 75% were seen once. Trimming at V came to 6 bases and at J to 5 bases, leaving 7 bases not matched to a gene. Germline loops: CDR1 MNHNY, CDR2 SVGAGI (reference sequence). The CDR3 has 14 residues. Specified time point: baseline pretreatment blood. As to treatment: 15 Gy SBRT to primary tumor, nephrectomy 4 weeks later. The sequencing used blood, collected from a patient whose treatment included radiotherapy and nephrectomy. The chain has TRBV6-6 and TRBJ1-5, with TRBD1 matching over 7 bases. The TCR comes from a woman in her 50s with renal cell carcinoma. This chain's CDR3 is CASRQQGFDQPQHF. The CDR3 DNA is TGTGCCAGCAGGCAACAGGGGTTCGATCAGCCCCAGCATTTT.